These 23 T cell receptor beta chains originate from one sample sequenced in a study of T cells in Graves' hyperthyroidism and ophthalmopathy (dated by TCRdb to between 2017 and 2020). Library construction relied on multiplex PCR. Sequencing took place on an Illumina HiSeq 2000. Amplification of TCR beta CDR3 regions was carried out from RNA transcripts. The TCR CDR3 was subjected to a first round of RT-PCR using the HTBI primer set and the Qiagen OneStep RT-PCR kit. The public reads were run again by TCRdb, first through fastp at Q25 and then through MiXCR, and only productive beta chains were kept. Rows with one shared CDR3 protein collapse into an entry with the most common genes and DNA. Counted in this sample were roughly 800,000 distinct CDR3 sequences; 38% of them appeared once. In total, the top ten clones hold roughly 8.3% of the sample. The material sequenced was blood. The receptors originated from a man between 18 and 35 years old with Graves' hyperthyroidism.

DNA for the CDR3: TGTGCCAGCAGCTTGGTCGGGACGCCACATCCTGAAGCTTTCTTT. Protein product: CASSLVGTPHPEAFF. This sequence joins TRBV5-6 and TRBJ1-1; D might be TRBD1 (5 bases). V lost 0 bases and J 6 bases, leaving 15 bases between the germline ends. CDR1 is SGHDT and CDR2 is YYEEEE in the germline V gene. The CDR3 runs 15 residues.

This clonotype showed up many times. The chain has TRBV15 and TRBJ1-2, with D unclear. Germline V gene data show CDR1 as LNHNV and CDR2 as YYDKDF (reference sequence). This CDR3 has 12 residues. V dropped 0 bases and J dropped 4 bases, with 3 bases sitting between them. The CDR3 spells CATSREAYGYTF. Here the CDR3 DNA reads TGTGCCACCAGCAGAGAGGCCTATGGCTACACCTTC.

This clonotype appeared a few times. This chain connects TRBV2 to TRBJ1-1; TRBD1 matches at 10 bases. CDR3 length: 16 residues. V gave up 7 bases and J gave up 6 bases; unmatched junction bases: 14. Germline loops: CDR1 SNHLY, CDR2 FYNNEI. CDR3 sequence (DNA): TGTGCCAGCACCAACTGGCGGGAGACAGGGGGCCCTGAAGCTTTCTTT. The encoded protein is CASTNWRETGGPEAFF.

The rearrangement links TRBV4-1 to TRBJ1-4, with a tentative D call TRBD1 (5 bases). The CDR3 contains 17 residues. Germline V CDR1 and CDR2: MGHRA, YSYEKL. Trimming removed 1 base at V and 3 bases at J, with 15 bases between. This chain's CDR3 is CASSQVKGRRANEKLFF. The CDR3 nucleotides are TGCGCCAGCAGCCAAGTGAAGGGGCGCCGGGCTAATGAAAAACTGTTTTTT.

V usage is TRBV7-9 and J usage is TRBJ1-5; D is ambiguous. The V gene's germline CDR1 is SEHNR and CDR2 FQNEAQ (reference sequence). The CDR3 sequence is 15 residues long. Deletions cut 8 bases from V and 4 bases from J, with 18 bases between. CDR3 nucleotides: TGTGCCAGCTCAGAGTTTTTTGAAGGGAATCAGCCCCAGCATTTT. Its protein is CASSEFFEGNQPQHF.

This clonotype was picked up many times. The V and J genes are TRBV20-1 and TRBJ2-7; 9 bases are shared with TRBD2. This CDR3 comprises 15 residues. Germline CDR1 reads DFQATT; CDR2 reads SNEGSKA (reference sequence). Unmatched junction bases numbered 10, after V lost 6 bases and J lost 1 base. The CDR3 DNA follows: TGCAGTGCCTATGGACTAGCGACGCTTTCCTACGAGCAGTACTTC. Translation: CSAYGLATLSYEQYF.

CDR3 loop: CASSLQGAGGNTIYF. DNA of the CDR3: TGTGCCAGCAGCCTACAGGGGGCTGGTGGAAACACCATATATTTT. The V gene is TRBV7-9, the J gene TRBJ1-3; 9 bases fit TRBD1. The CDR3 is 15 amino acids. J lost 3 bases, V lost 5 bases, and 5 bases had no gene match. Per the germline V gene, CDR1 is SEHNR and CDR2 is FQNEAQ (reference sequence).

The chain combines TRBV7-8 with TRBJ2-5; TRBD1 matches at 7 bases. V shed 5 bases and J 5 bases; nucleotides not matched to a gene: 11. The CDR3 consists of 15 residues. Germline V CDR1 and CDR2: SGHVS, FQNEAQ. Here the CDR3 reads CASSRGQNSGETQYF. The CDR3 coding sequence is TGTGCCAGCAGCAGGGGACAGAACTCTGGGGAGACCCAGTACTTC. Looking up the rest from reference TRBV7-8 and TRBJ2-5 gives the full variable domain: GAGVSQSPRYKVAKRGQDVALRCDPISGHVSLFWYQQALGQGPEFLTYFQNEAQLDKSGLPSDRFFAERPEGSVSTLKIQRTQQEDSAVYLCASSRGQNSGETQYFGPGTRLLVL.

A few counts support this clonotype. The chain joins TRBV7-9 to TRBJ2-5, with D possibly being TRBD2 (5 bases). V shed 1 base and J shed 4 bases, with 10 bases lying between them. Germline loops: CDR1 SEHNR, CDR2 FQNEAQ (reference sequence). The CDR3 is 14 residues long. The CDR3 loop reads CASSLGEGRETQYF. CDR3 DNA: TGTGCCAGCAGCTTAGGTGAGGGAAGAGAGACCCAGTACTTC.

This clonotype has at least ten counts. The J gene is TRBJ1-1, the V gene TRBV4-2, with D uncertain. This CDR3 comprises 13 residues. CDR1 is LGHNA and CDR2 is YNFKEQ in the germline V gene. Trimming took 1 base from V and 3 from J, leaving 6 bases between them. Here the CDR3 DNA reads TGTGCCAGCAGCCAAGGAACGGACACTGAAGCTTTCTTT. This translates into CASSQGTDTEAFF.

This clonotype was counted many times. The J gene is TRBJ2-7, the V gene TRBV2; 7 bases are a match to TRBD2. The junction had 12 bases not matched to a gene; V was cut back by 9 bases and J by 7 bases. Looked up from germline, CDR1 is SNHLY and CDR2 is FYNNEI. CDR3 length: 13 amino acids. CDR3 nucleotide sequence: TGTGCCAGGGGGGGGGACGTCGGGTCGGAGCAGTACTTC. Amino acid sequence: CARGGDVGSEQYF.

Regarding this clonotype: At one boundary the junction diverges from the germline segment, which might be a read error. The chain recombines TRBV24-1 with TRBJ1-1; D unresolved. This CDR3 is built from 13 residues. CDR1 and CDR2 (germline): KGHDR, SFDVKD. In nucleotides, the CDR3 is TGTGCCACCAGCGATTCGGGCAACACTGAAGCTTTCTTT. The encoded protein is CATSDSGNTEAFF.

The genes are TRBV7-2 and TRBJ2-5; 7 bases match TRBD2. V lost 7 bases and J lost 6; bases outside the gene matches: 11. Germline values: CDR1 SGHTA, CDR2 FQGNSA. This CDR3 region has 14 residues. The CDR3 region has the DNA TGTGCCAGCATCCGGTGGCGGGAGTTGAAGACCCAGTACTTC. Protein sequence: CASIRWRELKTQYF.

This clonotype was seen only a few times. The chain recombines TRBV20-1 with TRBJ2-7; weak D call: TRBD1 (5 bases). Trimming removed 3 bases from V and 4 bases from J, with 13 bases in between. The CDR3 is 13 residues long. Germline V gene data show CDR1 as DFQATT and CDR2 as SNEGSKA (reference sequence). CDR3 coding DNA: TGCAGTGCTAGGCCGACAGCGAGGTACGAGCAGTACTTC. This translates into CSARPTARYEQYF.

This clonotype was seen a few times. The chain joins TRBV20-1 to TRBJ2-7; 13 bases are shared with TRBD2. The germline CDR1 and CDR2 sequences are DFQATT and SNEGSKA (reference sequence). With 6 bases clipped from V and 3 bases from J, the junction kept 11 bases outside the gene matches. This CDR3 is built from 16 residues. The CDR3 nucleotides read TGCAGTGCAACCGGGACTAGCGGGAAAGCCGGCTACGAGCAGTACTTC. Translating gives CSATGTSGKAGYEQYF.

The rearrangement links TRBV4-1 to TRBJ2-7; D perhaps matches TRBD2 (5 bases). The CDR3 is 14 amino acids. Germline CDR1 and CDR2: MGHRA and YSYEKL. The V end was cut by 3 bases, the J end by 4 bases, with 13 bases between. The CDR3 DNA is TGCGCCAGCAGCCACGGAGGCACGGGGTACGAGCAGTACTTC. Translated, it gives CASSHGGTGYEQYF.

V gene TRBV9 combines with J gene TRBJ2-7; 12 bases align to TRBD2. Germline CDR1 reads SGDLS; CDR2 reads YYNGEE. There are 14 residues in the CDR3. After removal of 4 bases from V and 4 bases from J, the junction contained 3 bases not matched to a gene. The CDR3 sequence: CASSTSGRKYEQYF. The CDR3 coding sequence is TGTGCCAGCAGCACTAGCGGGAGGAAGTACGAGCAGTACTTC. Full variable domain (rest looked up from reference TRBV9 and TRBJ2-7): DSGVTQTPKHLITATGQRVTLRCSPRSGDLSVYWYQQSLDQGLQFLIQYYNGEERAKGNILERFSAQQFPDLHSELNLSSLELGDSALYFCASSTSGRKYEQYFGPGTRLTVT.

About this clonotype: An end of the junction differs from the germline gene, which may be a read error. The chain is built from TRBV10-2 and TRBJ1-2; no firm D call. Germline assignment: CDR1 WSHSY and CDR2 SAAADI. The CDR3 has 13 amino acids. CDR3 sequence reads: CASSQRGYYGYTF. The CDR3 DNA reads TGTGCCAGCAGCCAACGGGGTTACTATGGCTACACCTTC.

This clonotype occurred many times. The genes are TRBV7-3 and TRBJ1-2, with D perhaps matching TRBD1 (5 bases). V dropped 5 bases and J dropped 1 base, with 8 bases sitting between them. The CDR3 sequence is 13 residues long. Per the germline V gene, CDR1 is SGHTA and CDR2 is FQGTGA. CDR3 DNA sequence: TGTGCCAGCAGCCCTGACAGTAACTATGGCTACACCTTC. This gives the protein CASSPDSNYGYTF.

The CDR3 DNA follows: TGCGCCAGCAGCAGACAAGGGACAGGCGCTAGCACCGGGGAGCTGTTTTTT. This sequence encodes CASSRQGTGASTGELFF. V is TRBV5-1 and J is TRBJ2-2; 8 nucleotides line up with TRBD1. This CDR3 spans 17 amino acids. The J segment lost 4 bases and the V segment lost 4 bases, leaving 12 bases of the junction unmatched. Germline lookup yields CDR1 SGHRS and CDR2 YFSETQ. Using reference TRBV5-1 and TRBJ2-2 for the parts outside the CDR3, the full variable domain is KAGVTQTPRYLIKTRGQQVTLSCSPISGHRSVSWYQQTPGQGLQFLFEYFSETQRNKGNFPGRFSGRQFSNSRSEMNVSTLELGDSALYLCASSRQGTGASTGELFFGEGSRLTVL.

The chain recombines TRBV24-1 with TRBJ2-2, with D uncertain. The CDR3 loop spans 15 amino acids. V lost 2 bases and J lost 1, with 7 bases in between. The germline V gene encodes CDR1 KGHDR and CDR2 SFDVKD. CDR3 bases: TGTGCCACCAGTGATTCACAGCTGAACACCGGGGAGCTGTTTTTT. Translation gives CATSDSQLNTGELFF.

This sequence joins TRBV29-1 and TRBJ2-5; possible D gene TRBD1, 6 bases. CDR3 size: 12 residues. Germline values: CDR1 SQVTM, CDR2 ANQGSEA. V lost 8 bases and J lost 1, with 11 bases in between. The CDR3 DNA reads TGCAGCCAAGAGGACAGCCAAGAGACCCAGTACTTC. It codes for CSQEDSQETQYF.

In its sample, this clonotype was seen a few times. The chain recombines TRBV7-3 with TRBJ2-6; D may be TRBD1 (6 bases). V was trimmed by 5 bases and J by 4 bases, leaving 18 bases between them. The length of the CDR3 is 17 residues. Germline V gene data show CDR1 as SGHTA and CDR2 as FQGTGA. In DNA, the CDR3 is TGTGCCAGCAGCCTCGGACTGGGCACAGGGGGGGCCAACGTCCTGACTTTC. Its protein is CASSLGLGTGGANVLTF.